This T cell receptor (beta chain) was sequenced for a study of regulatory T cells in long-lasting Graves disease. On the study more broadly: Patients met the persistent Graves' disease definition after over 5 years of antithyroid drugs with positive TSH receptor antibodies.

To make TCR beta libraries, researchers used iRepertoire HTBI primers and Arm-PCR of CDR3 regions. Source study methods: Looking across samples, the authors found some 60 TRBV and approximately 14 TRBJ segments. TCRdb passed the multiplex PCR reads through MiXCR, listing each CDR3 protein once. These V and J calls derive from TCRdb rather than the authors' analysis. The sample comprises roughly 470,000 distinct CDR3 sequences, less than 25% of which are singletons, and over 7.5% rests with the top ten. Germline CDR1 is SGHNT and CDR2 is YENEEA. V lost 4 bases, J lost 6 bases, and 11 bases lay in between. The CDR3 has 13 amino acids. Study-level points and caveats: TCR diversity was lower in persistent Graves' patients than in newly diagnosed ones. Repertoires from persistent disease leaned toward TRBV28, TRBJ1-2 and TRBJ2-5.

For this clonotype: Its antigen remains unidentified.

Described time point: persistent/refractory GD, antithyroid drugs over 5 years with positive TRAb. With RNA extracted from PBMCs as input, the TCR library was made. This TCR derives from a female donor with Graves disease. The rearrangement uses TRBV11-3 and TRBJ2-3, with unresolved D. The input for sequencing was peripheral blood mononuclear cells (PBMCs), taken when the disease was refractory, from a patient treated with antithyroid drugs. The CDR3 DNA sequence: TGTGCCAGCAGCTCATCCAAACCGGATACGCAGTATTTT. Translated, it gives CASSSSKPDTQYF.